This is a list of T cell receptor beta chains from one sample in a study of beta chain features in type 1 diabetes. Data came from immunoSEQ multiplex PCR; TCRdb stores just in-frame clones and leaves some out. This sample has more than 300,000 clones, with 7% to 10% found just once. The sequenced sample was central memory CD4+ T cells from blood. The receptor set was obtained from a young man with type 1 diabetes. Both conserved end residues are part of each CDR3. Each record gives: V gene, D gene, clone size, CDR3 length, J gene, CDR3 protein, CDR3 DNA. The D gene is left open where the match is weak. Clone size, where shown, is once, few, many, or a class for clones that have expanded.

TRBV5-1	TRBD1	many	15	TRBJ2-3	CASSLAEGTVDTQYF	TGCGCCAGCAGCTTGGCCGAAGGGACAGTAGATACGCAGTATTTT
TRBV7-9	TRBD1	many	14	TRBJ2-5	CASRTDRGPETQYF	TGTGCCAGCAGAACGGACAGGGGGCCGGAGACCCAGTACTTC
TRBV7-9	.	.	15	TRBJ1-2	CASSLVSAANYGYTF	TGTGCCAGCAGCTTAGTATCTGCAGCTAACTATGGCTACACCTTC
TRBV30	.	.	13	TRBJ1-6	CAWRDGLNSPLHF	TGTGCCTGGAGGGACGGATTAAATTCACCCCTCCACTTT
TRBV7-2	TRBD1	few	16	TRBJ1-2	CASSSGTGGLGGGYTF	TGTGCCAGCAGCTCCGGGACAGGGGGACTTGGGGGCGGCTACACCTTC
TRBV11-2	.	few	16	TRBJ2-3	CASCLRGLTSTDTQYF	TGTGCCAGCTGCCTCAGGGGTCTTACTAGCACAGATACGCAGTATTTT
TRBV18	TRBD1	few	13	TRBJ1-1	CASSPQGATEAFF	TGTGCCAGCTCTCCACAGGGGGCCACTGAAGCTTTCTTT
TRBV5-6	.	few	13	TRBJ1-2	CASSLEQNYGYTF	TGTGCCAGCAGCTTGGAACAGAACTATGGCTACACCTTC
TRBV6-5	.	few	13	TRBJ1-1	CASSYGGNTEAFF	TGTGCCAGCAGTTACGGGGGGAACACTGAAGCTTTCTTT
TRBV11-2	.	.	14	TRBJ1-1	CASSLGTLNTEAFF	TGTGCCAGCAGCTTAGGGACCTTGAACACTGAAGCTTTCTTT
TRBV4-1	.	few	15	TRBJ1-5	CASSQLDSRNQPQHF	TGCGCCAGCAGCCAACTGGACAGTCGGAATCAGCCCCAGCATTTT
TRBV15	.	.	11	TRBJ2-7	CATSRGYEQYF	TGTGCCACCAGCAGAGGATACGAGCAGTACTTC
TRBV7-7	.	few	14	TRBJ2-3	CASSPSHSTDTQYF	TGTGCCAGCAGCCCATCGCACAGCACAGATACGCAGTATTTT
TRBV15	.	many	16	TRBJ2-7	CATSTRQGGIIYEQYF	TGTGCCACCAGCACTAGACAGGGAGGGATTATCTACGAGCAGTACTTC
TRBV5-1	.	few	13	TRBJ1-1	CASSPGDPLGAFF	TGCGCCAGCAGCCCGGGGGACCCCCTCGGAGCTTTCTTT
TRBV27	.	.	14	TRBJ1-2	CASSLTRGPGGYTF	TGTGCCAGCAGTTTAACGCGGGGCCCAGGGGGCTACACCTTC
TRBV6-1	.	.	15	TRBJ2-3	CASSGRYRARDTQYF	TGTGCCAGCAGTGGTCGATACAGGGCAAGGGATACGCAGTATTTT
TRBV9	.	many	14	TRBJ2-7	CASSSRDFLSEQYF	TGTGCCAGCAGCTCCCGGGACTTCCTCAGCGAGCAGTACTTC
TRBV6-6	.	many	13	TRBJ2-5	CASISQGQETQYF	TGTGCCAGCATCTCGCAGGGTCAAGAGACCCAGTACTTC
TRBV2	.	.	14	TRBJ2-5	CASTRTWGGETQYF	TGTGCCAGCACCCGGACTTGGGGCGGAGAGACCCAGTACTTC
TRBV4-1	.	few	15	TRBJ2-5	CASSQEQSPGATQYF	TGCGCCAGCAGCCAAGAGCAGTCACCGGGGGCGACCCAGTACTTC
TRBV9	TRBD1	few	16	TRBJ1-3	CASSAGQVNSGNTIYF	TGTGCCAGCAGCGCGGGACAGGTTAACTCTGGAAACACCATATATTTT
TRBV7-7	.	many	13	TRBJ1-3	CASSTGLGNTIYF	TGTGCTAGCAGCACGGGGCTTGGAAACACCATATATTTT
TRBV13	.	few	15	TRBJ1-4	CASSFDGPTNEKLFF	TGTGCCAGCAGCTTCGACGGCCCAACTAATGAAAAACTGTTTTTT
TRBV27	.	few	15	TRBJ2-2	CASSPISGDTGELFF	TGTGCCAGCAGTCCTATCTCGGGCGACACCGGGGAGCTGTTTTTT
TRBV27	.	few	14	TRBJ2-3	CASSLVRARDTQYF	TGTGCCAGCAGTTTGGTCAGGGCTAGGGATACGCAGTATTTT
TRBV11-2	.	few	11	TRBJ2-7	CASTSTYEQYF	TGTGCCAGCACATCTACCTACGAGCAGTACTTC
TRBV6-5	.	.	15	TRBJ2-2	CASSYAGTIAGELFF	TGTGCCAGCAGTTATGCCGGGACGATCGCCGGGGAGCTGTTTTTT
TRBV6-5	TRBD2	.	14	TRBJ2-1	CACRLAGGPNEQFF	TGTGCCTGCAGGCTAGCGGGGGGGCCCAATGAGCAGTTCTTC
TRBV28	TRBD1	few	13	TRBJ1-2	CASSGTGDYGYTF	TGTGCCAGCAGCGGGACAGGCGACTATGGCTACACCTTC
TRBV7-2	TRBD2	few	15	TRBJ2-1	CASSLGAGVYNEQFF	TGTGCCAGCAGCTTAGGCGCGGGAGTGTACAATGAGCAGTTCTTC
TRBV7-6	TRBD2	many	15	TRBJ2-1	CASSPSRGGWGEQFF	TGTGCCAGCAGCCCCTCCCGCGGGGGGTGGGGTGAGCAGTTCTTC
TRBV5-1	.	few	15	TRBJ1-2	CASSLGVELVRGYTF	TGCGCCAGCAGCTTGGGAGTGGAGTTGGTGCGCGGCTACACCTTC
TRBV9	.	.	16	TRBJ1-3	CASSPQIGTLQSSIHF	TGTGCCAGCAGCCCTCAAATTGGGACACTGCAATCCTCTATCCATTTT
TRBV7-2	TRBD2	.	16	TRBJ2-1	CASSTIAGASYNEQFF	TGTGCCAGCAGCACCATAGCGGGGGCCTCCTACAATGAGCAGTTCTTC
TRBV29-1	.	.	17	TRBJ2-6	CSVEARQGISGANVLTF	TGCAGCGTTGAAGCCAGGCAGGGTATCTCTGGGGCCAACGTCCTGACTTTC
TRBV7-2	.	.	17	TRBJ1-6	CASSLDLLTPYNSPLHF	TGTGCCAGCAGCTTAGACCTACTAACTCCTTATAATTCACCCCTCCACTTT
TRBV7-7	TRBD2	few	16	TRBJ2-5	CASSPGGGRGQETQYF	TGTGCCAGCAGCCCTGGCGGGGGGCGCGGTCAAGAGACCCAGTACTTC
TRBV19	.	few	13	TRBJ2-3	CASSIQHSDTQYF	TGTGCCAGTAGTATACAACACTCAGATACGCAGTATTTT
TRBV19	.	.	12	TRBJ1-1	CASMSGNTEAFF	TGTGCCTCGATGTCGGGGAACACTGAAGCTTTCTTT
TRBV2	TRBD1	few	14	TRBJ2-7	CASRVEVRGREQYF	TGTGCCAGCAGGGTCGAAGTGAGGGGGCGGGAGCAGTACTTC
TRBV10-3	TRBD1	many	14	TRBJ1-2	CAISKDRAQDGYTF	TGTGCCATCAGTAAGGACAGGGCACAGGATGGCTACACCTTC
TRBV30	.	.	14	TRBJ1-4	CAWSAPGTGEKLFF	TGTGCCTGGAGCGCACCAGGGACCGGTGAAAAACTGTTTTTT
TRBV6-5	.	many	11	TRBJ2-7	CASTHRREQYF	TGTGCCAGCACCCACCGGAGGGAGCAGTACTTC
TRBV14	.	few	14	TRBJ2-7	CASSQKPPAYEQYF	TGTGCCAGCAGCCAAAAGCCACCGGCCTACGAGCAGTACTTC
TRBV19	.	.	14	TRBJ2-1	CASSGQGTYNEQFF	TGTGCCAGTAGTGGGCAGGGGACCTACAATGAGCAGTTCTTC
TRBV6-6	.	.	14	TRBJ1-1	CASSWSDGSTEAFF	TGTGCCAGCAGTTGGTCGGACGGGAGCACTGAAGCTTTCTTT
TRBV9	TRBD1	once	17	TRBJ1-2	CASSDGTGAGSLYGYTF	TGTGCCAGCAGCGATGGGACAGGGGCTGGGAGTCTCTATGGCTACACCTTC
TRBV7-2	.	few	14	TRBJ2-7	CASSPQGGGYEQYF	TGTGCCAGCAGCCCCCAGGGGGGTGGCTACGAGCAGTACTTC
TRBV7-2	.	.	15	TRBJ1-6	CASSLVPGFDSPLHF	TGTGCCAGCAGCTTAGTTCCGGGGTTCGATTCACCCCTCCACTTT
TRBV27	TRBD1	few	15	TRBJ1-2	CASSALDRVDYGYTF	TGTGCCAGCAGTGCCTTGGACAGGGTAGACTATGGCTACACCTTC
TRBV11-2	TRBD1	few	18	TRBJ1-1	CASSPLRDRGQSVTEAFF	TGTGCCAGCAGCCCTCTTAGGGACAGGGGGCAGTCGGTTACTGAAGCTTTCTTT
TRBV28	TRBD2	.	17	TRBJ2-5	CASSGFSSGGAVETQYF	TGTGCCAGCAGTGGCTTTTCTAGCGGGGGGGCCGTAGAGACCCAGTACTTC
TRBV14	.	many	16	TRBJ2-1	CASSQDSTLSYNEQFF	TGTGCCAGCAGCCAAGATTCCACTCTCTCCTACAATGAGCAGTTCTTC
TRBV30	.	.	13	TRBJ1-6	CAWSIQGDSPLHF	TGTGCCTGGAGTATACAGGGAGATTCACCCCTCCACTTT
TRBV6-6	.	few	12	TRBJ2-1	CASSPVGNEQFF	TGTGCCAGCAGCCCAGTGGGAAATGAGCAGTTCTTC
TRBV5-4	TRBD2	few	16	TRBJ2-1	CASSIRTSGGLNEQFF	TGTGCCAGCAGCATCCGGACTAGCGGGGGCCTCAATGAGCAGTTCTTC
TRBV4-3	.	once	16	TRBJ1-5	CASSQDLIYGYQPQHF	TGCGCCAGCAGCCAAGATCTAATTTACGGCTATCAGCCCCAGCATTTT
TRBV4-3	TRBD1	.	16	TRBJ1-6	CASSQDARQGISPLHF	TGCGCCAGCAGCCAAGATGCGAGACAGGGGATTTCACCCCTCCACTTT